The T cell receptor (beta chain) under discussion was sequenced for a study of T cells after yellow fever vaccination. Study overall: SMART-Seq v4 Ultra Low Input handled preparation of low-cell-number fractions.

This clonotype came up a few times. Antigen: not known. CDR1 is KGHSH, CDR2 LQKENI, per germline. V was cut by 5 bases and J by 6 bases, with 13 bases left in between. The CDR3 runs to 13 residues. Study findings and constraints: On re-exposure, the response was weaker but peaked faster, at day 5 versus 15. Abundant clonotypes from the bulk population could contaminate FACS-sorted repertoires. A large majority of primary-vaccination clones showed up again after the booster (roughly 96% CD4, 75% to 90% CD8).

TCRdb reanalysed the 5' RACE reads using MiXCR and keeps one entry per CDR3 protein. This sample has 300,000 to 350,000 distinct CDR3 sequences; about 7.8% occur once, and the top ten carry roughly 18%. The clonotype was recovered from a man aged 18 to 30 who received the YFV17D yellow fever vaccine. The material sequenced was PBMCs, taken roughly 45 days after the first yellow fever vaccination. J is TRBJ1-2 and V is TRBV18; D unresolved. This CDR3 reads CASSFDLQDGYTF. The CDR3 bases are TGTGCCAGCTCATTTGACCTACAAGATGGCTACACCTTC. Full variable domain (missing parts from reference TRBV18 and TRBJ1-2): NAGVMQNPRHLVRRRGQEARLRCSPMKGHSHVYWYRQLPEEGLKFMVYLQKENIIDESGMPKERFSAEFPKEGPSILRIQQVVRGDSAAYFCASSFDLQDGYTFGSGTRLTVV.